Reported below is one TCR beta chain. This receptor's antigen is unknown. No much larger clone is present one base from it, and per-base qualities are unavailable. In total, roughly 710 healthy bone marrow donors made up the cohort. All cohort members were sampled while nominally healthy, although unrecorded immune exposures were likely present. The donor tested CMV seropositive and was one of the 289 seropositive cohort members. A peripheral blood sample was provided by each donor, and peripheral blood mononuclear cells were used for TCR beta sequencing. Genomic DNA extraction from the blood cell samples was performed with the Qiagen DNeasy Blood Extraction Kit. Libraries were prepared through the immunoSEQ multiplex PCR assay. The multiplex PCR relied on a mix of 60 forward primers for TCR Vbeta segments and 13 reverse primers for TCR Jbeta segments. Amplification of the CDR3 region of rearranged TCR beta genes was performed with a multiplex PCR assay on genomic DNA. The amplified TCR beta libraries were sequenced on the Illumina HiSeq System as 87-base-pair reads. The original methods were these. Across the 666 repertoires, a later analysis counted 78 million or so unique TCR beta chains, around 11 million of which were shared by at least two donors. To remove PCR and sequencing errors, raw reads were error-corrected and collapsed into unique sequences using a nearest-neighbor algorithm that merged closely related sequences. Alignment of CDR3 sequences to IMGT reference sequences was used to assign V, D and J gene segments. For a sequence to be retained, a match of at least six nucleotides to both a V gene segment and a J gene segment was required. A rearrangement counted as productive if the CDR3 had no stop codons and remained in frame with V and J, and every other rearrangement counted as non-productive. Following IMGT convention, CDR3 was defined as the stretch from the second conserved V-encoded cysteine to the conserved J-encoded phenylalanine. The earlier analysis of fewer than 700 of the donors excluded sequences that lacked an unambiguous match to a single V gene segment. An earlier analysis of over 450 of the donors classified V segments as functional when productive rearrangements were above 56.7% and as segregating when the standard deviation between donors was above 5%. A statistical classification framework was developed to diagnose cytomegalovirus status using the catalog of TCR beta chain sequences. In a later analysis, TCR nucleotide sequences were compared against IMGT/GENE-DB human TR gene sequences so that V and J genes could be assigned. In a later analysis, CDR3 sequences and most-parsimonious VDJ recombination scenarios were assigned using the TCRdist pipeline. In a later analysis, each TCR beta chain was defined by its CDR3 amino acid sequence together with its V-gene family, and reads without a unique V-gene family were excluded. To address suspected cross-contamination and a sequencing artifact, a later analysis removed roughly 640 highly shared, low-generation-probability nucleotide sequences. In a later analysis, a clonal expansion index was calculated for each public chain from normalized within-repertoire ranks of inferred template counts. In a later analysis, generation probabilities were computed with a VDJ recombination model fitted to out-of-frame rearrangements, and the resulting probabilities were checked against IGoR. In a later analysis, hypergeometric tests were used to score TCR-TCR, TCR-HLA and TCR-CMV co-occurrence, with a repertoire-size bias correction applied to TCR pairs. A later analysis estimated false discovery rates by permuting HLA or CMV assignments 20 times. A later analysis grouped co-occurring TCRs with DBSCAN, adding TCRdist sequence similarity when clustering within HLA-allele-positive subsets. Repertoires with fewer than 30,000 or more than 120,000 public chains, plus five repertoires with anomalous nucleotide sharing, were excluded from co-occurrence clustering. Imported from immuneACCESS, the table was reduced by TCRdb to in-frame sequences with V and J called. These copies leave out some clones; in studies compared against another copy, an unresolved V gene accounts for under half, and the cause of the remainder is not known. V and J calls and clone size are as listed in that table; D and trimming were resolved from the DNA. The sample table lists approximately 160,000 clones, around 66% of them with a count of one. About 3% of the sample belongs to the ten largest clones.

This sample stems from a study of cytomegalovirus exposure and HLA in healthy donors (dated by TCRdb to 2017 to 2019). Study-wide context: An earlier analysis of some 600 of the donors reported approximately 260 Gb of sequence data and 90 million to 120 million unique TCR beta sequences obtained from around 180 million T cells. In the later analysis, no new phenotypic data were used to find candidate immune exposures; instead, reliance was placed on TCR beta sequences and their occurrence across donors. Every discovery cohort repertoire had been produced on one sequencing platform. Using immunosequencing, the study profiled T cell repertoires from fewer than 850 subjects and related those repertoires to cytomegalovirus serostatus. HLA typing covered class I and class II loci at four-digit resolution. Among 300 to 500 genotyped donors of the cohort, an average of around 250,000 unique TCR beta nucleotide sequences was sequenced per donor, of which about 18% were non-productive. Roughly 290 gigabases of sequencing data and around 90 million unique TCR sequences made up an early release that covered over 550 HLA-typed donors. Donor age, sex, ethnicity and CMV serostatus were collected together with the repertoire data. To study patterns of TCR occurrence, a later analysis re-analyzed previously published TCR beta repertoires from 650 to 750 donors and added high-resolution HLA genotyping. To predict cytomegalovirus infection status, the study brought together high-throughput TCR immunosequencing, statistical association of individual TCRs with disease status, and machine learning. The study aimed to test whether cataloging public T cell receptors could reveal signatures of past pathogen exposure. Of the 300 to 450 genotyped donors, less than 90% were placed in the genetic ancestry cluster associated with self-reported Caucasian donors. Typing coverage differed by locus: A, B, C, DRB1 and DQB1 were typed in about 629-630 donors, DQA1 in 522, DPA1 in roughly 590, and DPB1 in 400 to 490. Because of strong linkage in the cohort, five DR-DQ haplotypes were treated as single units for association and clustering. In a later genetic analysis, genome-wide SNP genotypes for about 55% of the roughly 700 donors were used, and that subset was treated as a discovery cohort. To decide whether each TCR beta V gene segment behaved as functional or pseudogenic, an earlier analysis of some 600 of the donors relied on high-throughput TCR beta sequencing. Along with the roughly 670-subject first cohort, a separate validation cohort of about 110 different subjects was used.

Overall results and qualifications from the work: Compared with equally common non-associated chains, HLA-associated TCR beta chains in a later analysis were more clonally expanded and had lower generation probabilities. The sequencing pipeline was judged likely to have produced a cluster of highly shared sequence variants as a technical artifact. Some IMGT-functional V segments, including TRBV6-2 and TRBV6-3, could not be told apart with the 87-base-pair reads, so those segments were excluded. Because counts were too low, about 18 rarely observed V segments, including chromosome 9 orphons, were left out of the earlier analysis of a few hundred of the donors. According to a later genetic analysis, donors in an Asian-associated ancestry cluster had fewer N-insertions in productive TCRs than the approximately 710-donor mean. At a false discovery rate of 0.05, a later analysis linked roughly 17,000 TCR beta sequences to specific HLA alleles. HLA typing was unavailable for some donors at each locus, so association tests used only the typed subset. Most TCR sequences were seen in very few donors, while some public TCRs were found in many individuals. A later analysis found that most CMV-associated TCR beta chains appeared HLA-restricted, with HLA associations seemingly driven largely by CMV exposure. Cytomegalovirus status was reported to be diagnosed by the classifier with high specificity and sensitivity in both the original and validation cohorts. CMV serostatus was the only immune exposure information available for the cohort. The authors suggested that the approach could potentially be extended to other disease states and immunological phenotypes. Assigning TCR associations to individual alleles was difficult when HLA alleles, especially DR and DQ, strongly co-occurred. In vitro tests confirmed that three of the cytomegalovirus-associated TCR beta chains recognize cytomegalovirus antigens. The cohort was sequenced for TCR beta chains only, and without alpha or paired-chain data the features that could be detected were limited. According to a later analysis, parvovirus B19, influenza, CMV and Epstein-Barr virus appeared linked to several top co-occurrence clusters. A later genetic analysis associated a missense DCLRE1C variant with V-gene and J-gene trimming of TCR beta chains, and an independent cohort replicated the association. In a later analysis, the rate of TCR association differed among HLA loci, with DRB1 alleles having the most associated TCRs and HLA-C alleles having the fewest. A further reported finding was that TCR beta sequences accurately predicted the HLA-A and HLA-B alleles for most subjects in the first cohort. The study gave a list of some 150 TCR beta chains associated with cytomegalovirus. Presence/absence analyses assumed roughly uniform sequencing depth across donors, an assumption that may not hold. Correlated functional status among segregating V segments might reflect linkage disequilibrium, but an unknown experimental factor could not be ruled out. An earlier analysis of approximately 570 of the donors showed that most TCR beta V segments appeared in productive rearrangements either about 90% or about 30% of the time, which broadly matched IMGT annotations.

After removal of 9 bases from V and 8 bases from J, the junction retains 13 bases not matched to a gene. The germline V gene provides CDR1 SNHLY and CDR2 FYNNEI. Including the terminal cysteine and phenylalanine, the CDR3 comprises 14 residues. The kept DNA is CDR3 alone, 42 bases in frame from the first base. What was sequenced was PBMCs. This TCR was recovered from a woman aged 30 to 39 in good health and CMV-seropositive. The chain couples TRBV2 to TRBJ2-1; TRBD2 lines up with 7 middle nucleotides. The DNA sequence is given as TGTGCCAGGGAGGCGGGAGTCTTTACCCATGAGCAGTTCTTC. Its amino acids are CAREAGVFTHEQFF.